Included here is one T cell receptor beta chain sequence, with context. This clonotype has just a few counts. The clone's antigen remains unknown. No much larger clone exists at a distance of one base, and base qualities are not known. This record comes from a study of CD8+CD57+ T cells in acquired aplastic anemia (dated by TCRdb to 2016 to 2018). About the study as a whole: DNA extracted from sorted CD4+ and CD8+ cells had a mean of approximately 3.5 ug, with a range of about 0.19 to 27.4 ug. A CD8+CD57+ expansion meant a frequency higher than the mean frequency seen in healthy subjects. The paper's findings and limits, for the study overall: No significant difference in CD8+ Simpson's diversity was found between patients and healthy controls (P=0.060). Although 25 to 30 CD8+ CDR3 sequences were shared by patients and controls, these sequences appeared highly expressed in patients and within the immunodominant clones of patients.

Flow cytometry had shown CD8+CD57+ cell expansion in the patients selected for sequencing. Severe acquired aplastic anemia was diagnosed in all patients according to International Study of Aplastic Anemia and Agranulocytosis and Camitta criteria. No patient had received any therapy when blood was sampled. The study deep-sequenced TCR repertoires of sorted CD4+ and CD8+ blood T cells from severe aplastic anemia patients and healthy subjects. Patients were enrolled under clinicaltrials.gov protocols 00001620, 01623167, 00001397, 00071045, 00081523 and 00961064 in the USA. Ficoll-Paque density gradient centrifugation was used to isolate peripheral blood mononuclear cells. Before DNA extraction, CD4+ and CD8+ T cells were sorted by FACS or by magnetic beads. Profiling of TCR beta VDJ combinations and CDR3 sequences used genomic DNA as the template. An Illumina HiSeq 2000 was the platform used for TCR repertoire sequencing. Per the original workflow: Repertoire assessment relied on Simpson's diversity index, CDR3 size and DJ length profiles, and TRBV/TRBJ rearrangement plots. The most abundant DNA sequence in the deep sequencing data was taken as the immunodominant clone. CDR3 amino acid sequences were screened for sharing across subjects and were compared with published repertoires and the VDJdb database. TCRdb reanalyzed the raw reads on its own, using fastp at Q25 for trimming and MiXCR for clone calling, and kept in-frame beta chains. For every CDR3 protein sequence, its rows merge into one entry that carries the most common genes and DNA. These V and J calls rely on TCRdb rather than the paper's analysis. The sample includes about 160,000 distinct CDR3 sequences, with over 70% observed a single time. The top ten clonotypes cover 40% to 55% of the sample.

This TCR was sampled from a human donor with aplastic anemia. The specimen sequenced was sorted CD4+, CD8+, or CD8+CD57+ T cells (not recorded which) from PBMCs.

The sequenced DNA is TGTGCCAGCAGCCTCGGACAAGGGCTCGAGCAGTACTTC. Translated, this gives CASSLGQGLEQYF. The chain uses TRBV7-3 and TRBJ2-7; a tentative D match to TRBD1 spans 5 bases. V is clipped by 5 bases and J by 6 bases, and the sequence between their germline boundaries is 14 bases long. In the germline V gene, CDR1 corresponds to SGHTA and CDR2 to FQGTGA. The CDR3 contains 13 residues, cysteine and phenylalanine counted. CDR3 DNA is the only sequence kept; it has 39 bases, read in frame from the first base.